This entry describes one TCR beta chain. Its binding antigen is unknown. Qualities for individual bases were not recorded, and no much larger clone is one base off. For the CD8 naive samples, CD45RO-negative cells were positively selected for CCR7, yielding a CD45RA+CCR7+ population from which TemRA cells were excluded. Healthy HIV-negative adults with no recently reported acute infections or vaccinations were included as donors. Every donor was a Caucasian adult residing in Nashville, Tennessee, USA. After blood collection by leukapheresis, PBMCs were isolated using Ficoll-Histopaque density gradient centrifugation and then cryopreserved in the vapor phase of liquid nitrogen. Purity and quantity of every magnetically sorted T cell population were checked by analytical flow cytometry. Genomic DNA was isolated from each sorted fraction and quantified by UV absorbance on a Nanodrop 2000c. The source of the sample is a study of shared clonotypes between healthy human individuals (dated by TCRdb to the early 2020s). Concerning the study at large: The cohort comprised two women and a few men aged 18 to 49 years. Per donor, leukapheresis produced somewhere between about 0.94 and 9.5 billion PBMCs. Per donor, three plates each were used for CD4 naive and CD4 memory, two for CD8 naive, and one for CD8 memory. To increase sequencing depth and limit assay-specific biases, different laboratories used diverse techniques to prepare libraries and sequence TCR repertoires. The study deeply sequenced blood TCR repertoires of about five healthy adults to estimate repertoire size and the extent of clonotype sharing between individuals. Here is what the overall study found, with its caveats: Naive subsets generally had larger estimated clonotype richness than memory subsets did. Higher generation probabilities were observed for clonotypes shared by all four sorted-subset donors than for non-shared clonotypes. Approximately 4.8% of naive CD4, more than 3% of naive CD8, 2.3% of memory CD4, and 0.4% of memory CD8 clonotypes were shared across a handful of donors. Sampling was restricted to blood, and TCR repertoires in tissue are likely to differ from TCR repertoires in blood. Even with the large sequencing depth, rarefaction of the sorted-subset datasets indicated that sequencing was incomplete. The genetic and exposure-history diversity represented was limited by the small number of donors. Pairwise subsampling led to the expectation that sequencing depth would affect the degree of clonotype sharing among donors.

TCR CDR3 regions were amplified from genomic DNA by multiplex PCR using the deep immunoSEQ assay. Extracted genomic DNA from each cell subset was spread evenly across all wells of several immunoSEQ 96-well plates, with each plate serving as a replicate. For sorted subsets, about 220 ng of genomic DNA, equivalent to 30,000 or so T cell genomes, went into each replicate PCR. The purified libraries were quantified using a Qubit 3.0 fluorometer, sized with a Bioanalyzer 2100, and then quantified again using the KAPA Library Quantification kit. Every immunoSEQ 96-well plate was sequenced on a separate single-read 150-cycle Illumina NextSeq 550 flow cell. Per the source publication's procedure: Because the immunoSEQ output included only junctional sequences and no quality scores, the filtering could not be the same as the filtering used for full-length reads. To assign V/J genes and CDR3, sequences were annotated using PyIR, a Python wrapper for IgBLAST v1.9, with IMGT germline references. Reads were filtered out if the reads had weak V/J assignments (E-value above 1e-6), no CDR3, stop codons, out-of-frame junctions, or ambiguous translated residues. V3J clonotypes were defined as sequences sharing an identical inferred V gene, J gene, and CDR3 amino acid sequence. Percentage overlap between repertoires was calculated by dividing the number of shared unique clonotypes by the size of the smaller repertoire. Repertoire richness was assessed with RTK rarefaction, the Chao1 estimator, and Recon v2.1 estimates of unobserved clonotypes. OLGA was used to compute generation probabilities for all TCRbeta clonotypes that the gDNA method yielded from a handful of donors. As stored in TCRdb, this immuneACCESS dataset retains in-frame rearrangements with V and J assigned. A fraction of the clones does not appear; measured against another copy, unresolved V genes explain less than half of the discrepancy, and the remainder lacks a known reason. D and trimming come from the DNA, and the V and J calls and clone size come from that table. The table for this sample lists about 680,000 clones; around 90% of them were counted only once. Clones ranked in the top ten supply more than 20% of the sample.

This receptor was identified in a man aged 25-40 years in good health. The source material was naive CD8+ T cells sorted from blood. What this sample's cell subset or site label stands for: CD45RA+CCR7+.

The DNA sequence is as follows: TGTGCCAGCAGCCCGAAATTAAACTATGGCTACACCTTC. Its amino acids are CASSPKLNYGYTF. The chain is made from TRBV14 and TRBJ1-2, with an unclear D gene assignment. The germline V gene encodes CDR1 SGHDN and CDR2 FVKESK. Inclusive of the bounding cysteine and phenylalanine, the CDR3 is 13 residues long. The entry retains the CDR3 DNA only, 39 bases that are in frame from base 1. The trim is 4 bases for V and 2 bases for J, with a gap of 8 bases between the germline ends.